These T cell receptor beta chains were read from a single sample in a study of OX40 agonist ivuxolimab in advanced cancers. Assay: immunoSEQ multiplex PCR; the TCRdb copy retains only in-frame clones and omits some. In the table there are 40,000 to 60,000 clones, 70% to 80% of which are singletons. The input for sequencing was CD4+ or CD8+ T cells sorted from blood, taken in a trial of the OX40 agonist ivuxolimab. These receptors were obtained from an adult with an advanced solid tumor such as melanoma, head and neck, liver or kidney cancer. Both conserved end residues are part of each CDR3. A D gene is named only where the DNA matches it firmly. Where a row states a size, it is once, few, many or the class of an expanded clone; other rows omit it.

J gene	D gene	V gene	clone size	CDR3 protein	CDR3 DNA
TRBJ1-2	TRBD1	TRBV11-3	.	CASSWNRGNGYTF	TGTGCCAGCAGCTGGAACAGGGGTAATGGCTACACCTTC
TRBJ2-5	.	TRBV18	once	CASSAGLPEETQYF	TGTGCCAGCTCAGCGGGACTCCCAGAAGAGACCCAGTACTTC
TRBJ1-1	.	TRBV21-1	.	CASSCSVYTEAFF	TGTGCCAGCAGCTGTAGCGTTTACACTGAAGCTTTCTTT
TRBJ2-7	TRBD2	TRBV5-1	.	CASSLEPSGPFEQYF	TGCGCCAGCAGCTTGGAGCCTAGCGGGCCTTTCGAGCAGTACTTC
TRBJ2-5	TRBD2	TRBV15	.	CATSKRSSGGVAETQYF	TGTGCCACCAGCAAACGCTCTAGCGGGGGTGTAGCAGAGACCCAGTACTTC
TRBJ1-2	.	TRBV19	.	CASSSGQPLGYGYTF	TGTGCCAGTAGTTCCGGACAACCCCTAGGGTATGGCTACACCTTC
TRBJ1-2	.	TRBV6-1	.	CASTASLRGYGYTF	TGTGCCAGCACCGCTTCCCTAAGGGGCTATGGCTACACCTTC
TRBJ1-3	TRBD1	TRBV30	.	CAWTVPGQTFSGNTIYF	TGTGCCTGGACAGTCCCGGGACAGACTTTCTCTGGAAACACCATATATTTT
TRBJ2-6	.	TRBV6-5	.	CASSTTISGANVLTF	TGTGCCAGCAGCACGACGATCTCTGGGGCCAACGTCCTGACTTTC
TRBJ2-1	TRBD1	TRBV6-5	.	CASSGTVQFF	TGTGCCAGCAGCGGGACAGTTCAGTTCTTC
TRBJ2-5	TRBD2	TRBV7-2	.	CASSLRLAGGGETQYF	TGTGCCAGCAGCTTACGACTAGCGGGGGGTGGAGAGACCCAGTACTTC
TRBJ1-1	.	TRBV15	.	CATSRDIQTEAFF	TGTGCCACCAGCAGAGATATCCAGACTGAAGCTTTCTTT
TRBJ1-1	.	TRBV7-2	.	CASSLGPGRVTEAFF	TGTGCCAGCAGCTTAGGTCCAGGGAGGGTTACTGAAGCTTTCTTT
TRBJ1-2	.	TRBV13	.	CASSSRADYGYTF	TGTGCCAGCAGCTCTCGAGCCGACTATGGCTACACCTTC
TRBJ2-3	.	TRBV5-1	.	CASSLGGSTDTQYF	TGCGCCAGCAGCTTGGGAGGGAGCACAGATACGCAGTATTTT
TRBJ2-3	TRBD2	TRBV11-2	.	CASSHIAGASTDTQYF	TGTGCCAGCAGCCACATAGCGGGAGCGAGCACAGATACGCAGTATTTT
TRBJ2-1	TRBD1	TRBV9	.	CASSPLGTDFYNEQFF	TGTGCCAGCAGCCCCCTCGGGACAGACTTCTACAATGAGCAGTTCTTC
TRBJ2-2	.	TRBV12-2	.	CASRLVGPDGLAGLHTGELFF	TGTGCAAGTCGCTTAGTCGGGCCGGACGGGCTAGCGGGGCTCCACACCGGGGAGCTGTTTTTT
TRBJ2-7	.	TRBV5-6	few	CASSYRSGTGNEQYF	TGTGCCAGCAGCTACAGATCAGGGACCGGGAACGAGCAGTACTTC
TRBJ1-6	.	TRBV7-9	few	CASSLGLNSPLHF	TGTGCCAGCAGCTTAGGGTTGAATTCACCCCTCCACTTT
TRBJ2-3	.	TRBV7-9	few	CASSPRWATDTQYF	TGTGCCAGCAGCCCCCGGTGGGCAACAGATACGCAGTATTTT
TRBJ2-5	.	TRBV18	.	CASSPKAGFQETQYF	TGTGCCAGCTCACCAAAGGCAGGGTTTCAAGAGACCCAGTACTTC
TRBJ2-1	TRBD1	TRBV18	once	CASSPGQGENEQFF	TGTGCCAGCTCACCTGGACAGGGGGAGAATGAGCAGTTCTTC
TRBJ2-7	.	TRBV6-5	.	CASRGAASYEQYF	TGTGCCAGCAGGGGGGCTGCTTCCTACGAGCAGTACTTC
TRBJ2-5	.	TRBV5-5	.	CASSLAQETQYF	TGTGCCAGCAGCTTGGCCCAAGAGACCCAGTACTTC
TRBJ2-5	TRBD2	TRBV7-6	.	CASSSGGAQETQYF	TGTGCCAGCAGTAGCGGGGGGGCCCAAGAGACCCAGTACTTC
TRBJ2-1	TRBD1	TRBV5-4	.	CASSSGTATNEQFF	TGTGCCAGCAGCTCCGGGACAGCGACCAATGAGCAGTTCTTC